The 5 T cell receptor beta chains presented below share a single source sample, sequenced in a study of blood T cell repertoires in COVID-19 (dated by TCRdb to about 2020). The library relied on the immunoSEQ multiplex PCR assay. TCRdb took this table from immuneACCESS and kept in-frame rearrangements with V and J called. Such tables lack part of the clones; where checked against another copy, unresolved V genes explain under half of the gap, and the rest is unexplained. The sample table lists 90,000 to 100,000 clones, under 90% of them with a count of one. The top ten clones comprise over 5% of the sample. Sequencing was carried out using peripheral blood. These receptors originate from a man aged 55 to 70 with COVID-19, enrolled during active disease.

This chain links TRBV27 with TRBJ2-1; TRBD2 matches at 10 bases. The CDR3 length is 15 residues. Germline CDR1 and CDR2: MNHEY and SMNVEV (reference sequence). The V segment lost 3 bases and the J segment 8 bases; nucleotides outside the gene matches: 7. The CDR3 bases are TGTGCCAGCAGTTTCTCTAGCGGGAGTTCTTATGAGCAGTTCTTC. Protein product: CASSFSSGSSYEQFF.

The chain is built from TRBV3-1 (or the pseudogene TRBV3-2) and TRBJ2-3; 10 bases are shared with TRBD2. CDR3 length equals 18 residues. Unmatched junction bases numbered 12, after V lost 2 bases and J lost 4 bases. Germline CDR1 reads LGHDT; CDR2 reads YNNKEL (reference sequence). This CDR3 is CASSQYSSGRIGADTQYF. CDR3 coding DNA: TGTGCCAGCAGCCAATATTCTAGCGGGAGAATTGGCGCAGATACGCAGTATTTT.

This sequence joins TRBV6-4 and TRBJ1-3; D is unresolved. In germline, CDR1 is MRHNA, CDR2 SNTAGT. The CDR3 has 16 amino acids. Trimming took off 4 bases at V and 3 bases at J, with 16 bases between the two ends. The CDR3 DNA follows: TGTGCCAGCAGTGTCCTTACGTGGCATGGTGGAAACACCATATATTTT. This encodes CASSVLTWHGGNTIYF.

This rearrangement joins TRBV5-1 to TRBJ1-1; D remains ambiguous. The CDR3 covers 14 residues. CDR1 and CDR2 (germline): SGHRS, YFSETQ. The V end lost 0 bases, the J end lost 2 bases, and 8 bases lay between the germline ends. The chain's CDR3 is CASSLGRRNTEAFF. The CDR3 DNA reads as TGCGCCAGCAGCTTGGGTCGCAGAAACACTGAAGCTTTCTTT.

This rearrangement joins TRBV29-1 to TRBJ2-5; 7 bases are shared with TRBD2. The CDR3 extends over 14 amino acids. In germline, CDR1 is SQVTM, CDR2 ANQGSEA. The CDR3 DNA follows: TGCACCGCGCGGGGGTCTGGGGAGCAAGAGACCCAGTACTTC. Translation gives CTARGSGEQETQYF.